This T cell receptor beta chain appears in the sequencing data of a study of T cell responses to AZD1222 COVID-19 vaccine. Trimming stripped 8 bases from V and 0 bases from J, with 7 bases between. CDR1 is MDHEN, CDR2 SYDVKM, per germline. There are 12 residues in the CDR3. Using immunoSEQ multiplex PCR, the repertoire was profiled, and TCRdb retains in-frame clones only, with some absent. The sample lists about 110,000 clones; around 82% were seen once. General study findings and limits: Spike-specific TCRs gained breadth and depth after people received two AZD1222 doses. Dominant at 160-218 and 743-854, vaccine-associated CD4 TCRs also spanned spike.

This clone has only one observation. No antigen is known for it. The origin of this receptor is an adult in good health. The sample was peripheral blood, taken on day 0 of AZD1222 vaccination. The rearrangement joins TRBV28 to TRBJ1-1, with D hard to call. This CDR3 reads CASSGLNTEAFF. For the CDR3, the DNA is TGTGCCAGCTCGGGCTTGAACACTGAAGCTTTCTTT.